Given below is one T cell receptor (beta chain) in context. As yet, its antigen is unknown. The germline CDR1 and CDR2 sequences are SQVTM and ANQGSEA. The ends were cut back, 3 bases at V and 5 bases at J, with 19 bases in the middle. This CDR3 contains 15 residues. Repertoires were generated with immunoSEQ multiplex PCR, while TCRdb's copy carries only in-frame clones and drops some. The sample consists of 110,000 or so clones, approximately 90% of them appearing once. This sample is part of a study of T cell responses to AZD1222 COVID-19 vaccine. The study's findings and limits: Samples come after the peak T cell response, not at day 14.

The sample in question was peripheral blood, obtained 28 days after the second AZD1222 dose. This TCR was recovered from an adult who received the AZD1222 COVID-19 vaccine. The chain recombines TRBV29-1 with TRBJ2-5; a possible D gene is TRBD1 (7 bases). The CDR3 coding sequence is TGCAGCGTTGAGAAGGGGGCGGGGTCGGTGGAGACCCAGTACTTC. Translation: CSVEKGAGSVETQYF.